The subject of this entry is one T cell receptor beta chain. Antigen unknown. The same CDR3 can be traced to other DNA sequences in this sample. Between the trimmed V and J ends, which lost 0 bases and 4 bases, there was a span of 5 bases. The germline gives CDR1 SGDLS, CDR2 YYNGEE. This CDR3 has 12 residues. The source of the sample is a study of cytomegalovirus exposure and HLA in healthy donors. PCR was performed using 60 Vbeta and 13 Jbeta primers. Here immunoSEQ multiplex PCR was the method, and the copy in TCRdb shows in-frame clones only, minus some. Among more than 110,000 clones listed, around 83% were seen once. Study-wide results and caveats: Presence/absence analyses took donor sequencing depth as roughly uniform. Researchers catalogued around 150 TCR beta chains as cytomegalovirus-associated. Reported findings show TCR beta sequences accurately forecast HLA-A and HLA-B alleles in most subjects. Data from an earlier analysis indicated that most TCR beta V segments were productive either about 87% or about 30% of the time.

The chain is built from TRBV9 and TRBJ2-7; the D is unclear. This receptor was identified in a man aged 40-49 years in good health and CMV-seropositive. The sample was PBMCs. Here the CDR3 reads CASSVGGYEQYF. The CDR3, as DNA: TGTGCCAGCAGCGTAGGAGGTTACGAGCAGTACTTC.